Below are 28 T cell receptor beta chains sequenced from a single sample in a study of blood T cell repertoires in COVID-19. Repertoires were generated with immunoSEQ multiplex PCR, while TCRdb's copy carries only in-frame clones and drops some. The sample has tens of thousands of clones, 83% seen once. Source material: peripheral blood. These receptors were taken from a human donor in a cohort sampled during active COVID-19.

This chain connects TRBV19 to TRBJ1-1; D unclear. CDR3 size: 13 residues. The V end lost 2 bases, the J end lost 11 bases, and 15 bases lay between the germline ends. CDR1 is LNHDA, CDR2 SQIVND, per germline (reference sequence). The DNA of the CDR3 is TGTGCCAGTAGTATAATCTTGTCGGGAAAGGCTTTCTTT. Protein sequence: CASSIILSGKAFF.

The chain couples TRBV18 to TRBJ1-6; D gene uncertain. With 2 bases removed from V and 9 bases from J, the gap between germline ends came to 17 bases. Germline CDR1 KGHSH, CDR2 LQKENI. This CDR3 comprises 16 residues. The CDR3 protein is CASSPTGLSIGSPLHF. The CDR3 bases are TGTGCCAGCTCACCAACCGGACTCAGTATTGGTTCACCCCTCCACTTT.

The CDR3 coding sequence is TGTGCCAGCAGCTTACCTACGGGCACTGAAGCTTTCTTT. Protein sequence: CASSLPTGTEAFF. The J gene is TRBJ1-1, the V gene TRBV6-2 or TRBV6-3, with no clear D. V lost 6 bases, J lost 4 bases, and 12 bases lay in between. Looked up from germline, CDR1 is MNHEY and CDR2 is SVGEGT. The CDR3 covers 13 residues.

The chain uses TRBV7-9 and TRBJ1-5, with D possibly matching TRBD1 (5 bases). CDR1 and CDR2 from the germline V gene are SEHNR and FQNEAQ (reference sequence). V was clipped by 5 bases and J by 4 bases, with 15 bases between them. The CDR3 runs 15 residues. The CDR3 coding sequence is TGTGCCAGCAGCCCTTCTGGGGGGTGGAATCAGCCCCAGCATTTT. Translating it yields CASSPSGGWNQPQHF.

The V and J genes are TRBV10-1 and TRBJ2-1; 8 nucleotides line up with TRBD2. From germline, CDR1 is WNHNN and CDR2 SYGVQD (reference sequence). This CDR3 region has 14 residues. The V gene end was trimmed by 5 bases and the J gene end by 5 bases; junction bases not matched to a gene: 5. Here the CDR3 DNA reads TGCGCCAGCAGTCGTAGCGGGAAGGACAATGAGCAGTTCTTC. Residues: CASSRSGKDNEQFF.

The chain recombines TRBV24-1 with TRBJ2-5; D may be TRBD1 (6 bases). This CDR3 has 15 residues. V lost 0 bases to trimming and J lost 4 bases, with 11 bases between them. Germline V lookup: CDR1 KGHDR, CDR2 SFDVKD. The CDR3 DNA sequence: TGTGCCACCAGTGATTTGAAACAGGGTGGAGAGACCCAGTACTTC. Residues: CATSDLKQGGETQYF.

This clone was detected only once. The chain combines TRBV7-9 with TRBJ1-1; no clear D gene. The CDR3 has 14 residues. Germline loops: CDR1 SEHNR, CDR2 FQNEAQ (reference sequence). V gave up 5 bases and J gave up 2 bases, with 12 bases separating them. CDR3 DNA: TGTGCCAGCAGCCCCGCCCAGTCAAACACTGAAGCTTTCTTT. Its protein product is CASSPAQSNTEAFF.

The CDR3 protein is CASTSDRHQPQHF. CDR3 coding DNA: TGTGCCAGCACTTCGGACAGGCATCAGCCCCAGCATTTT. The genes are TRBV6-5 and TRBJ1-5; 7 bases map to TRBD1. CDR3 size: 13 residues. The V gene's germline CDR1 is MNHEY and CDR2 SVGAGI. J lost 5 bases, V lost 7 bases, and 5 bases had no gene match.

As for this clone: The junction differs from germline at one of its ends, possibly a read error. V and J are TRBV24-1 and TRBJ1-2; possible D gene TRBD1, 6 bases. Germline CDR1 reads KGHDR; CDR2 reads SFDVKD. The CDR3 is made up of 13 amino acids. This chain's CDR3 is CATSVGAKYGYTF. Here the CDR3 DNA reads TGTGCCACCAGTGTGGGGGCTAAGTATGGCTACACCTTC.

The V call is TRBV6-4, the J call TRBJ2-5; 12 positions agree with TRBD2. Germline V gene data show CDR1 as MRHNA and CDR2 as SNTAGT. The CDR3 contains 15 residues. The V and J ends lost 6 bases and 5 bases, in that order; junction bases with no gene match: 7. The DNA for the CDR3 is TGTGCCAGCAGCAGGACTAGCGGGGTCGGGGAGACCCAGTACTTC. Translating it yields CASSRTSGVGETQYF.

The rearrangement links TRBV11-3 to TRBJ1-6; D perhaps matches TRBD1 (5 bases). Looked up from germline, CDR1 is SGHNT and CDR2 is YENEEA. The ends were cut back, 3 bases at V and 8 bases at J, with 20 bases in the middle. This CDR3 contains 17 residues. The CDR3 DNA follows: TGTGCCAGCAGCTTGGAGAGGTGGGGCGGCGAGTATTCACCCCTCCACTTT. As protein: CASSLERWGGEYSPLHF.

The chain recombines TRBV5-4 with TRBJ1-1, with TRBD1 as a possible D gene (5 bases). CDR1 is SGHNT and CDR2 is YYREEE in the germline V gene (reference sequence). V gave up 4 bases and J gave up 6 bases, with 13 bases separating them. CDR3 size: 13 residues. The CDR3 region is CASSTPGLPEAFF. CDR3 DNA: TGTGCCAGCAGCACCCCAGGGTTGCCTGAAGCTTTCTTT. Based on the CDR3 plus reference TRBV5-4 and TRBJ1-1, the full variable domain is ETGVTQSPTHLIKTRGQQVTLRCSSQSGHNTVSWYQQALGQGPQFIFQYYREEENGRGNFPPRFSGLQFPNYSSELNVNALELDDSALYLCASSTPGLPEAFFGQGTRLTVV.

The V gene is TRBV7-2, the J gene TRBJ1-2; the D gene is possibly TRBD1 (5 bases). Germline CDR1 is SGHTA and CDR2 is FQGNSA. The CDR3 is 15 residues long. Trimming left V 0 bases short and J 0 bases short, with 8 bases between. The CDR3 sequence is CASSLARQPNYGYTF. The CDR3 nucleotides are TGTGCCAGCAGCTTAGCGCGACAGCCTAACTATGGCTACACCTTC.

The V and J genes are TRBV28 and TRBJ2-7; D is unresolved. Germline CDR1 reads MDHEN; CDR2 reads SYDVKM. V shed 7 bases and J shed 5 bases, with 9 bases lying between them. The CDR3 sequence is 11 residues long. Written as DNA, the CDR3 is TGTGCCAGCATGGCAGTCGACGAGCAGTACTTC. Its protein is CASMAVDEQYF.

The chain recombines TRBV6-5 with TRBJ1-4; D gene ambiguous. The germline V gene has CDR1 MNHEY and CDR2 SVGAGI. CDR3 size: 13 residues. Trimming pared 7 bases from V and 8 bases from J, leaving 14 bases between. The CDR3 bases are TGTGCCAGCACGAACCCGCCGAGGGAAAAACTGTTTTTT. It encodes CASTNPPREKLFF.

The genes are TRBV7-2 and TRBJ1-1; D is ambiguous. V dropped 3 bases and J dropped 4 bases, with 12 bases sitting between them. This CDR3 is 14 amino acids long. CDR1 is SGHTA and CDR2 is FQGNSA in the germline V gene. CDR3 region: CASSFGPVTTEAFF. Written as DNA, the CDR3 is TGTGCCAGCAGCTTTGGGCCTGTCACCACTGAAGCTTTCTTT.

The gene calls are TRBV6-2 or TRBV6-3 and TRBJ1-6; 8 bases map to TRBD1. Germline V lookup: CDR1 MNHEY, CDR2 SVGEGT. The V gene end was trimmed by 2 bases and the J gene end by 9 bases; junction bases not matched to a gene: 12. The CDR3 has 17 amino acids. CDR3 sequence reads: CASSYPGDRQEVSPLHF. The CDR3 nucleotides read TGTGCCAGCAGTTACCCCGGGGACAGGCAAGAGGTTTCACCCCTCCACTTT.

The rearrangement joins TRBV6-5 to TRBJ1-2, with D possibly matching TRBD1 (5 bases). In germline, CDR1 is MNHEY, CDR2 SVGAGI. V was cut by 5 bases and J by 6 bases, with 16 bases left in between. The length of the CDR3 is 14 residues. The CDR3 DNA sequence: TGTGCCAGCAGTCCGCGCACGGGGGAGAATGGCTACACCTTC. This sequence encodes CASSPRTGENGYTF.

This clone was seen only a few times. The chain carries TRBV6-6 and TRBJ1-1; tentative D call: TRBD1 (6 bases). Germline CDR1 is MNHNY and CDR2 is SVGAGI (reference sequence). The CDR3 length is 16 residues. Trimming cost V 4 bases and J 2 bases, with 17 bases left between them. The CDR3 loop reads CASSSRGQKSNTEAFF. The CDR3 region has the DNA TGTGCCAGCAGTTCCCGAGGACAGAAATCAAACACTGAAGCTTTCTTT.

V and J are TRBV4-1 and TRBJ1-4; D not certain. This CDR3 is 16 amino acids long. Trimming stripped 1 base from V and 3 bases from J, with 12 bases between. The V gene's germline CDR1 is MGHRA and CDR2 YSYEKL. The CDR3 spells CASSQGRRQANEKLFF. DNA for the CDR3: TGCGCCAGCAGCCAAGGGCGGAGGCAGGCTAATGAAAAACTGTTTTTT.

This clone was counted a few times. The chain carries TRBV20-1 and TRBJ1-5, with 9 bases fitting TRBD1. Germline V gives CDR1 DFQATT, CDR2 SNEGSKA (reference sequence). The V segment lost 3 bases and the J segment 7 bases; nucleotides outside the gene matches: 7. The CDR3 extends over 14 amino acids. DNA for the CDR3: TGCAGTGCTAGTAGGGGACAGGGTGAACAGCCCCAGCATTTT. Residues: CSASRGQGEQPQHF.

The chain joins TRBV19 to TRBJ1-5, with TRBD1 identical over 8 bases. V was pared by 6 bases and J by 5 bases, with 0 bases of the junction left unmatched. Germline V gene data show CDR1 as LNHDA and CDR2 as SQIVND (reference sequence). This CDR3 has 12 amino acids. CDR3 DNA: TGTGCCAGTAGGACAGGGGATCAGCCCCAGCATTTT. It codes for CASRTGDQPQHF.

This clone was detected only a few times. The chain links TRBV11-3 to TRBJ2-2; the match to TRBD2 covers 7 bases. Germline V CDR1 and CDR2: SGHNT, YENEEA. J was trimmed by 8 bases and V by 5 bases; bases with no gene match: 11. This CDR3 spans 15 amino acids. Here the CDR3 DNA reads TGTGCCAGCAGCACCGGGACGGGGGGTGGTGGGGAGCTGTTTTTT. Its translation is CASSTGTGGGGELFF.

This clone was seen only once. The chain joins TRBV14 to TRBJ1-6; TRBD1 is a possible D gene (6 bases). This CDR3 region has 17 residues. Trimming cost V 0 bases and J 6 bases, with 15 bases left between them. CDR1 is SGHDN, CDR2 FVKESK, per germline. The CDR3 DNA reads TGTGCCAGCAGCCAAGAATTCGGGCGGGGGGCTAATTCACCCCTCCACTTT. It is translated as CASSQEFGRGANSPLHF. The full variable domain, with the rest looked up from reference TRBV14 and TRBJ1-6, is EAGVTQFPSHSVIEKGQTVTLRCDPISGHDNLYWYRRVMGKEIKFLLHFVKESKQDESGMPNNRFLAERTGGTYSTLKVQPAELEDSGVYFCASSQEFGRGANSPLHFGNGTRLTVT.

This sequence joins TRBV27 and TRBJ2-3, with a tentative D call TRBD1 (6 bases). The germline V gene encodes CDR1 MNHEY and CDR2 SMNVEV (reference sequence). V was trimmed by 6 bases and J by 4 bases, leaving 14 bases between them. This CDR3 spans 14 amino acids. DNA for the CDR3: TGTGCCAGCAGGAGACAGGTATGGTCAGATACGCAGTATTTT. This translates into CASRRQVWSDTQYF.

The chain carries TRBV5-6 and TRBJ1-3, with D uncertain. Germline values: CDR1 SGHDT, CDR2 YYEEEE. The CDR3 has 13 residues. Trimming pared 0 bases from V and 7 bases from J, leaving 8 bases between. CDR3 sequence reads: CASSLVPGNTIYF. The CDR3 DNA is TGTGCCAGCAGCTTGGTGCCCGGGAACACCATATATTTT.

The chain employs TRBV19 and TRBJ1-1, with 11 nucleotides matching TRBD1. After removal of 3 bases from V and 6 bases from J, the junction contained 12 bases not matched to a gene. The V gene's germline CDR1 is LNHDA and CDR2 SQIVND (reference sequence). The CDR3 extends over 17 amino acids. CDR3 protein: CASSMRGQGGDRAEAFF. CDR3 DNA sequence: TGTGCCAGTAGTATGAGGGGACAGGGGGGCGATAGGGCTGAAGCTTTCTTT.

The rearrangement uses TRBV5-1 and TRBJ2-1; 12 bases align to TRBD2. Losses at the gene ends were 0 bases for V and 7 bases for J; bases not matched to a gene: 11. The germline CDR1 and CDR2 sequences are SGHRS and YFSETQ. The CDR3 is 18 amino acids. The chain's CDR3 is CASSLVLAGGQGWNEQFF. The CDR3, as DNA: TGCGCCAGCAGCTTGGTACTAGCGGGGGGTCAAGGGTGGAATGAGCAGTTCTTC.